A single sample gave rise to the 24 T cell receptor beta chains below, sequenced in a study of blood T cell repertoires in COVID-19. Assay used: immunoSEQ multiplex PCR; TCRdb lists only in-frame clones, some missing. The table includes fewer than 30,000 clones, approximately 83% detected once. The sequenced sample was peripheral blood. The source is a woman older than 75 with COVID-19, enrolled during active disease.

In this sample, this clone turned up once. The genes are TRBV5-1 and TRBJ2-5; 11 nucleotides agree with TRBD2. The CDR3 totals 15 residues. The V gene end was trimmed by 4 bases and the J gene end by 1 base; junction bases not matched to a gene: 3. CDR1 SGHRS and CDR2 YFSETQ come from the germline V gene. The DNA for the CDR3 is TGCGCCAGCAGCCTGCTAGCGGGGGGCCAAGAGACCCAGTACTTC. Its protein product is CASSLLAGGQETQYF.

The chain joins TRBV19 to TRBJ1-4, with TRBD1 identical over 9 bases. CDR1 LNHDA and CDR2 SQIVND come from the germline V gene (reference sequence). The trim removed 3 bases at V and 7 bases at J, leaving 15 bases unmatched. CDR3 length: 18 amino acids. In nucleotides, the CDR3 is TGTGCCAGTAGTATGGGGACAGGGAGAAACCGTGAAGGTGAAAAACTGTTTTTT. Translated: CASSMGTGRNREGEKLFF.

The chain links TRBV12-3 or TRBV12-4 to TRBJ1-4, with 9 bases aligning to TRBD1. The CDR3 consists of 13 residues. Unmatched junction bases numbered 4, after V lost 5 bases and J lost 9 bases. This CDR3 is CASSNGQGQKLFF. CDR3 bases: TGTGCCAGCAGTAACGGACAGGGGCAAAAACTGTTTTTT.

This chain's CDR3 is CASSSGTGREQYF. The CDR3 coding sequence is TGTGCCAGCAGCTCCGGGACAGGTCGCGAGCAGTACTTC. The chain uses TRBV5-4 and TRBJ2-7; the match to TRBD1 covers 8 bases. The V gene's germline CDR1 is SGHNT and CDR2 YYREEE (reference sequence). The length of the CDR3 is 13 residues. The V segment lost 3 bases and the J segment 6 bases; nucleotides outside the gene matches: 5.

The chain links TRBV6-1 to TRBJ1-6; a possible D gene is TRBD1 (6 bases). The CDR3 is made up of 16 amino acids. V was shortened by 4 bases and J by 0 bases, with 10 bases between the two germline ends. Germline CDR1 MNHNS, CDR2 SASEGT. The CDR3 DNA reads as TGTGCCAGCAGTGGGGGGCCGCTCTCCTATAATTCACCCCTCCACTTT. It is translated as CASSGGPLSYNSPLHF.

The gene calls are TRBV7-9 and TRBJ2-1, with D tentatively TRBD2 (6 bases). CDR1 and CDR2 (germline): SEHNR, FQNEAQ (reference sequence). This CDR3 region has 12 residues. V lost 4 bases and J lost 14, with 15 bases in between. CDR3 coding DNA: TGTGCCAGCAGCTACCGACTAGATGGGGAGTTCTTC. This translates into CASSYRLDGEFF. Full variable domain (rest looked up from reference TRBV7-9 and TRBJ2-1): DTGVSQNPRHKITKRGQNVTFRCDPISEHNRLYWYRQTLGQGPEFLTYFQNEAQLEKSRLLSDRFSAERPKGSFSTLEIQRTEQGDSAMYLCASSYRLDGEFFGPGTRLTVL.

Written as DNA, the CDR3 is TGTGCCAGCAGCACCCGACTAGTTCCCGGTACGCAGTATTTT. Its translation: CASSTRLVPGTQYF. The J gene is TRBJ2-3, the V gene TRBV7-9; TRBD2 might be the D (6 bases). CDR3 size: 14 residues. The V end lost 5 bases, the J end lost 8 bases, and 17 bases lay between the germline ends. CDR1 is SEHNR, CDR2 FQNEAQ, per germline (reference sequence).

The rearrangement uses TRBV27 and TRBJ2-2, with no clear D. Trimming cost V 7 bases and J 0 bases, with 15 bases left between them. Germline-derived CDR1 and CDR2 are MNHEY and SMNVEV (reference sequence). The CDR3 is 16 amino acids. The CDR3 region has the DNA TGTGCCAGCACCCTCTCCGCGGCCGCGAACACCGGGGAGCTGTTTTTT. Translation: CASTLSAAANTGELFF.

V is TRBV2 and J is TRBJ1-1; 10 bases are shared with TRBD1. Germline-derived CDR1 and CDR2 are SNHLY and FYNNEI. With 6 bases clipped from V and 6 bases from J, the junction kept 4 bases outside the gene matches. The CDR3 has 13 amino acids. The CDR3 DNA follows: TGTGCCAGCAGGGAGACAGGGGGCCCTGAAGCTTTCTTT. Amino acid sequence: CASRETGGPEAFF.

The CDR3 here is CASSQVPQGATRIGELFF. The CDR3 region has the DNA TGTGCCAGCAGCCAAGTTCCACAGGGGGCGACGAGGATCGGGGAGCTGTTTTTT. This rearrangement joins TRBV14 to TRBJ2-2; 9 bases align to TRBD1. The germline gives CDR1 SGHDN, CDR2 FVKESK. The ends lost 1 base at V and 7 bases at J; junction bases unmatched: 13. The CDR3 covers 18 residues. Variable domain in full (rest from reference TRBV14 and TRBJ2-2): EAGVTQFPSHSVIEKGQTVTLRCDPISGHDNLYWYRRVMGKEIKFLLHFVKESKQDESGMPNNRFLAERTGGTYSTLKVQPAELEDSGVYFCASSQVPQGATRIGELFFGEGSRLTVL.

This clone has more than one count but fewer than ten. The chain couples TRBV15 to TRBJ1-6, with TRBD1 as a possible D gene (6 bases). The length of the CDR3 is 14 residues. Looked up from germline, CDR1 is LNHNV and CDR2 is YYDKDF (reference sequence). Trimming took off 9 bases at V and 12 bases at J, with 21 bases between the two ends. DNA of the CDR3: TGTGCCACAGGCACGAACAGGGCAGAAGGACCCCTCCACTTT. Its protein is CATGTNRAEGPLHF.

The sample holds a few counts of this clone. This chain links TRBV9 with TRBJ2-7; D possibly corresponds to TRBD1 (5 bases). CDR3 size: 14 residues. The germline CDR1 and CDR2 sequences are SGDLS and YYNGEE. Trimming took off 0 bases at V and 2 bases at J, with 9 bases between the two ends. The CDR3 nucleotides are TGTGCCAGCAGCGTAGAAGGGGAAGCCTACGAGCAGTACTTC. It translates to CASSVEGEAYEQYF.

The DNA for the CDR3 is TGTGCCATCAGTGAGGGACAGGGGGGGCCCACAGATACGCAGTATTTT. It translates to CAISEGQGGPTDTQYF. This chain uses TRBV10-3 with TRBJ2-3, with TRBD1 matching 10 bases. This CDR3 has 16 residues. The V and J ends lost 2 bases and 2 bases, in that order; junction bases with no gene match: 4. The germline V gene has CDR1 ENHRY and CDR2 SYGVKD.

The CDR3 bases are TGCGCCAGCAGCTTGGGGGGACAGATGAACACTGAAGCTTTCTTT. Protein sequence: CASSLGGQMNTEAFF. The chain uses TRBV5-1 and TRBJ1-1; TRBD1 matches at 7 bases. The CDR3 contains 15 residues. Germline V lookup: CDR1 SGHRS, CDR2 YFSETQ. The junction had 2 bases not matched to a gene; V was cut back by 0 bases and J by 0 bases.

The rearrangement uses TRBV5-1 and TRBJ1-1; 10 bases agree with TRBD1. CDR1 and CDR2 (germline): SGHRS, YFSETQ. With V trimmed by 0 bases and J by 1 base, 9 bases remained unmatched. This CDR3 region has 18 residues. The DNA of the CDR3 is TGCGCCAGCAGCTTGGCCGGGACAGGGGTCCAAGGGAACACTGAAGCTTTCTTT. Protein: CASSLAGTGVQGNTEAFF. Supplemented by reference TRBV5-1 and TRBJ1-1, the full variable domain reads KAGVTQTPRYLIKTRGQQVTLSCSPISGHRSVSWYQQTPGQGLQFLFEYFSETQRNKGNFPGRFSGRQFSNSRSEMNVSTLELGDSALYLCASSLAGTGVQGNTEAFFGQGTRLTVV.

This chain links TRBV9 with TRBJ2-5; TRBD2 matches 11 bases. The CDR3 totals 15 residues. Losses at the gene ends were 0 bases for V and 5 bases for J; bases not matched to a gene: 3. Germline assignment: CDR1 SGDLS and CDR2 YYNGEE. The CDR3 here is CASSVGSGGAETQYF. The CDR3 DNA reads TGTGCCAGCAGCGTAGGTAGCGGGGGGGCCGAGACCCAGTACTTC.

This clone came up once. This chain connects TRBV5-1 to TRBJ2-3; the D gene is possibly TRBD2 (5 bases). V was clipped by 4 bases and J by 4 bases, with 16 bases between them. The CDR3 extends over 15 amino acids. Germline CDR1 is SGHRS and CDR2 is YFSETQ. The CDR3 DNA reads TGCGCCAGCAGCAGGAGGACCTTCGGCGCAGATACGCAGTATTTT. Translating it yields CASSRRTFGADTQYF.

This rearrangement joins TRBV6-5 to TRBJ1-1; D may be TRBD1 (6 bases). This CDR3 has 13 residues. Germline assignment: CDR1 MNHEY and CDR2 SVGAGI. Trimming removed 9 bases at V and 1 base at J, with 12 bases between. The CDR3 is CASLPRGNTEAFF. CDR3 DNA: TGTGCCAGTCTCCCCAGGGGGAACACTGAAGCTTTCTTT.

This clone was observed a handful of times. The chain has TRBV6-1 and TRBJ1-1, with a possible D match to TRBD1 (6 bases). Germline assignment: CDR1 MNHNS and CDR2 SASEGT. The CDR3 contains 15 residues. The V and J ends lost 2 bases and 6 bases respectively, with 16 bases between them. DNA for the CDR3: TGTGCCAGCAGTGAATCTGGGGGCAGGAGGTCTGAAGCTTTCTTT. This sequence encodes CASSESGGRRSEAFF.

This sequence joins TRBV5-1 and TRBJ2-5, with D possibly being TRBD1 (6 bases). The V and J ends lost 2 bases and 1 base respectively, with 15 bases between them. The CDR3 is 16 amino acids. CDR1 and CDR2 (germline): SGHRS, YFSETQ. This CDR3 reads CASSLGGGVGQETQYF. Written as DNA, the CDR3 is TGCGCCAGCAGCTTAGGGGGTGGGGTCGGCCAAGAGACCCAGTACTTC.

The CDR3 DNA reads as TGTGCCAGCAGCTTAGTTGGAGGGCGCGAGCAGTACTTC. Its translation is CASSLVGGREQYF. The gene calls are TRBV7-9 and TRBJ2-7; D is possibly TRBD2 (6 bases). The CDR3 runs to 13 residues. Trimming pared 1 base from V and 6 bases from J, leaving 10 bases between. Germline assignment: CDR1 SEHNR and CDR2 FQNEAQ (reference sequence).

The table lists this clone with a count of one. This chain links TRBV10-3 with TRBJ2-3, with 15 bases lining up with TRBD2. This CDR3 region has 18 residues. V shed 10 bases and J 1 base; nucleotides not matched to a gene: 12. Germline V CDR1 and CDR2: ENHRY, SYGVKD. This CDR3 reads CATHAGTSGGSRTDTQYF. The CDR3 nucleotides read TGTGCCACCCATGCCGGGACTAGCGGGGGGTCTCGCACAGATACGCAGTATTTT.

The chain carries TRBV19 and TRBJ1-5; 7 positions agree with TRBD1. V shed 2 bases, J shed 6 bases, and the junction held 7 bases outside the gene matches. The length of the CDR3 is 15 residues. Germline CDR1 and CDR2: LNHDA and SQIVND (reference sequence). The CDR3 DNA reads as TGTGCCAGTAGTATAACCCCGGGACAGAGTCAGCCCCAGCATTTT. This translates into CASSITPGQSQPQHF.

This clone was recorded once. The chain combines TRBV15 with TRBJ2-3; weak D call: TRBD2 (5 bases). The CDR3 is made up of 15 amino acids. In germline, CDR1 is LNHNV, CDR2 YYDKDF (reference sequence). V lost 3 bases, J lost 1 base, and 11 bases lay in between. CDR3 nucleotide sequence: TGTGCCACCAGCAGGGGCCTCGGGGGCACAGATACGCAGTATTTT. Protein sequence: CATSRGLGGTDTQYF.